This T cell receptor beta chain was sequenced in a study of CD8+ T cells in alopecia areata. Whole-study findings and limits: On tofacitinib, scalp and blood still held many of the expanded lesional clones. Across lesional scalp, and particularly alopecia totalis/universalis, clonality surpassed that of normal scalp.

For this clone: The antigen is unknown.

Described treatment: oral pan-JAK inhibitor, 5-10 mg twice daily. RNA, once extracted, was reverse transcribed into cDNA for use as the sequencing template. Clones were read by immunoSEQ multiplex PCR, and TCRdb kept only the in-frame ones, dropping some. The table includes 170,000 or so clones, roughly 53% detected once. V was clipped by 6 bases and J by 1 base; unmatched bases: 4. This CDR3 spans 14 amino acids. From germline, CDR1 is LNHNV and CDR2 YYDKDF (reference sequence). The sample here was CD8+ T cells sorted from blood, taken at week 24, from a patient treated with tofacitinib. J is TRBJ1-2 and V is TRBV15, with 8 nucleotides matching TRBD1. The receptor comes from a human donor with alopecia areata. This chain's CDR3 is CATRETGDNYGYTF. The CDR3 DNA follows: TGTGCCACCAGGGAGACAGGGGATAACTATGGCTACACCTTC.